These 26 T cell receptor beta chains share one sample of origin, sequenced in a study of blood T cell repertoires in COVID-19. Profiled with immunoSEQ multiplex PCR; TCRdb holds only in-frame clones, not every one. This table holds 360,000 or so clones, around 91% found once. Sequenced material: peripheral blood. Receptors were obtained from a man between 18 and 35 years old with active or convalescent COVID-19.

The CDR3 nucleotides read TGTGCCAGCAATTCTCGGGACAATAACTATGGCTACACCTTC. Translated: CASNSRDNNYGYTF. The rearrangement links TRBV5-5 to TRBJ1-2; D is possibly TRBD1 (6 bases). Trimming cost V 6 bases and J 1 base, with 13 bases left between them. Germline V gene data show CDR1 as SGHKS and CDR2 as YYEKEE (reference sequence). The CDR3 covers 14 residues.

This chain connects TRBV25-1 to TRBJ2-7, with 11 bases fitting TRBD1. With V trimmed by 1 base and J by 7 bases, 6 bases remained unmatched. The CDR3 is 15 amino acids. Germline-derived CDR1 and CDR2 are MGHDK and SYGVNS. This chain's CDR3 is CASSEWGTGGWEQYF. The CDR3 nucleotides read TGTGCCAGCAGTGAATGGGGGACAGGGGGTTGGGAGCAGTACTTC.

The chain has TRBV27 and TRBJ2-7, with 7 bases lining up with TRBD2. Germline V CDR1 and CDR2: MNHEY, SMNVEV (reference sequence). V lost 3 bases to trimming and J lost 2 bases; unmatched junction nucleotides: 16. CDR3 size: 18 residues. CDR3 in DNA: TGTGCCAGCAGTTTTTTGCGGGGATTGACGGGAGGCCCCTACGAGCAGTACTTC. It specifies CASSFLRGLTGGPYEQYF.

The chain is built from TRBV4-3 and TRBJ2-7; 8 nucleotides agree with TRBD1. This CDR3 is built from 16 residues. V dropped 0 bases and J dropped 3; count of bases not matched to a gene: 7. Germline assignment: CDR1 LGHNA and CDR2 YSLEER. CDR3 nucleotides: TGCGCCAGCAGCCAAGATCGGACAGGGCCGGTCTACGAGCAGTACTTC. Encoded protein: CASSQDRTGPVYEQYF.

The chain is built from TRBV5-1 and TRBJ2-7, with D maybe TRBD2 (6 bases). V was pared by 0 bases and J by 5 bases, with 12 bases between. The germline V gene has CDR1 SGHRS and CDR2 YFSETQ. The CDR3 has 14 amino acids. CDR3 sequence: CASSLAHGSNEQYF. For the CDR3, the DNA is TGCGCCAGCAGCTTGGCCCACGGGAGTAACGAGCAGTACTTC. Supplemented by reference TRBV5-1 and TRBJ2-7, the full variable domain reads KAGVTQTPRYLIKTRGQQVTLSCSPISGHRSVSWYQQTPGQGLQFLFEYFSETQRNKGNFPGRFSGRQFSNSRSEMNVSTLELGDSALYLCASSLAHGSNEQYFGPGTRLTVT.

The rearrangement uses TRBV2 and TRBJ2-1, with TRBD2 matching over 11 bases. J lost 3 bases, V lost 8 bases, and 3 bases had no gene match. The CDR3 extends over 14 amino acids. From germline, CDR1 is SNHLY and CDR2 FYNNEI. The CDR3 reads CASVAGGLYNEQFF. The CDR3, as DNA: TGTGCCAGCGTAGCGGGGGGGCTCTACAATGAGCAGTTCTTC. Full variable domain (rest looked up from reference TRBV2 and TRBJ2-1): EPEVTQTPSHQVTQMGQEVILRCVPISNHLYFYWYRQILGQKVEFLVSFYNNEISEKSEIFDDQFSVERPDGSNFTLKIRSTKLEDSAMYFCASVAGGLYNEQFFGPGTRLTVL.

The chain uses TRBV7-2 and TRBJ2-5; weak D call: TRBD1 (6 bases). The V and J ends lost 5 bases and 4 bases respectively, with 11 bases between them. This CDR3 is 13 amino acids long. In germline, CDR1 is SGHTA, CDR2 FQGNSA. Here the CDR3 DNA reads TGTGCCAGCAGCCTACAGGGCAGAGAGACCCAGTACTTC. Residues: CASSLQGRETQYF.

This clone showed up just a few times. This rearrangement joins TRBV7-2 to TRBJ1-6, with D tentatively TRBD1 (5 bases). The CDR3 runs to 15 residues. From germline, CDR1 is SGHTA and CDR2 FQGNSA. V was pared by 5 bases and J by 10 bases, with 18 bases between. The CDR3 sequence: CASSLEPGDWSPLHF. As DNA, the CDR3 is TGTGCCAGCAGCCTTGAGCCGGGGGATTGGTCACCCCTCCACTTT. Drawing the rest from reference TRBV7-2 and TRBJ1-6, the complete variable domain is GAGVSQSPSNKVTEKGKDVELRCDPISGHTALYWYRQSLGQGLEFLIYFQGNSAPDKSGLPSDRFSAERTGGSVSTLTIQRTQQEDSAVYLCASSLEPGDWSPLHFGNGTRLTVT.

J is TRBJ1-5 and V is TRBV27, with 8 bases matching TRBD1. The V and J ends lost 0 bases and 6 bases, in that order; junction bases with no gene match: 4. CDR3 length equals 15 residues. CDR1 and CDR2 (germline): MNHEY, SMNVEV (reference sequence). Written as DNA, the CDR3 is TGTGCCAGCAGTTTATCCAGGACAGGGTTTCAGCCCCAGCATTTT. This sequence encodes CASSLSRTGFQPQHF.

The rearrangement links TRBV2 to TRBJ1-2; tentatively, D is TRBD1 (5 bases). Between the trimmed V and J ends, which lost 3 bases and 5 bases, there was a span of 16 bases. The CDR3 covers 15 residues. Germline V CDR1 and CDR2: SNHLY, FYNNEI. CDR3 sequence reads: CASSDSGQGGYGYTF. CDR3 coding DNA: TGTGCCAGCAGTGATAGTGGGCAGGGTGGATATGGCTACACCTTC. Supplemented by reference TRBV2 and TRBJ1-2, the full variable domain reads EPEVTQTPSHQVTQMGQEVILRCVPISNHLYFYWYRQILGQKVEFLVSFYNNEISEKSEIFDDQFSVERPDGSNFTLKIRSTKLEDSAMYFCASSDSGQGGYGYTFGSGTRLTVV.

The chain combines TRBV9 with TRBJ2-5; D not resolved. V lost 0 bases and J lost 5, with 8 bases in between. CDR3 length equals 13 residues. The germline V gene has CDR1 SGDLS and CDR2 YYNGEE. CDR3 residues: CASSVDPGETQYF. CDR3 nucleotide sequence: TGTGCCAGCAGCGTAGATCCCGGGGAGACCCAGTACTTC.

This chain connects TRBV6-2 or TRBV6-3 to TRBJ1-5; possible D gene TRBD1, 5 bases. The CDR3 is 16 amino acids. V was shortened by 0 bases and J by 2 bases, with 11 bases between the two germline ends. The germline V gene has CDR1 MNHEY and CDR2 SVGEGT. CDR3 DNA: TGTGCCAGCAGTTACTCCCAGGGTCGGGGCAATCAGCCCCAGCATTTT. It codes for CASSYSQGRGNQPQHF.

V is TRBV7-2 and J is TRBJ1-2; maybe TRBD1 (6 bases). This CDR3 is 14 amino acids long. Trimming left V 6 bases short and J 6 bases short, with 17 bases between. The germline V gene has CDR1 SGHTA and CDR2 FQGNSA. This CDR3 is CASRETGYKDGYTF. CDR3 DNA: TGTGCCAGCAGGGAGACAGGTTATAAGGATGGCTACACCTTC.

The chain links TRBV7-9 to TRBJ2-1, with 9 bases that match TRBD1. The CDR3 is 15 amino acids. Germline CDR1 reads SEHNR; CDR2 reads FQNEAQ (reference sequence). Trimming at V came to 5 bases and at J to 3 bases, leaving 5 bases not matched to a gene. The CDR3 loop is CASSKDRGVYNEQFF. Written as DNA, the CDR3 is TGTGCCAGCAGCAAAGACAGGGGGGTCTACAATGAGCAGTTCTTC.

The V gene is TRBV4-3, the J gene TRBJ2-7; D is perhaps TRBD2 (5 bases). The germline V and J ends were trimmed by 0 bases and 7 bases, with 13 bases remaining between them. The CDR3 is made up of 14 amino acids. Germline V CDR1 and CDR2: LGHNA, YSLEER. Written as DNA, the CDR3 is TGCGCCAGCAGCCAAGATTTGACTACGGGGGAGCAGTACTTC. Amino acids: CASSQDLTTGEQYF.

This chain connects TRBV6-2 or TRBV6-3 to TRBJ2-3, with a tentative D call TRBD2 (6 bases). The CDR3 covers 16 residues. V lost 0 bases to trimming and J lost 0 bases, with 10 bases between them. Germline V CDR1 and CDR2: MNHEY, SVGEGT. The CDR3 reads CASSYSAGISTDTQYF. The CDR3 nucleotides read TGTGCCAGCAGTTACTCCGCGGGGATTAGCACAGATACGCAGTATTTT.

The chain carries TRBV7-2 and TRBJ2-7; 8 bases fit TRBD2. Trimming took 2 bases from V and 1 from J; bases not matched to a gene: 7. Germline CDR1 SGHTA, CDR2 FQGNSA. The CDR3 runs to 16 residues. Written as DNA, the CDR3 is TGTGCCAGCAGCTTATACAGCGGGGGTCAATCCTACGAGCAGTACTTC. Amino acid sequence: CASSLYSGGQSYEQYF.

The chain has TRBV7-9 and TRBJ1-1; no firm D call. CDR1 and CDR2 (germline): SEHNR, FQNEAQ (reference sequence). The CDR3 covers 15 residues. Between the trimmed V and J ends, which lost 2 bases and 0 bases, there was a span of 10 bases. CDR3 in DNA: TGTGCCAGCAGCTTATTGCGGGTAATGAACACTGAAGCTTTCTTT. This sequence encodes CASSLLRVMNTEAFF.

In its sample, this clone was seen once. The V and J genes are TRBV6-4 and TRBJ1-5, with D hard to call. There are 14 residues in the CDR3. With 3 bases removed from V and 4 bases from J, the gap between germline ends came to 10 bases. Germline CDR1 reads MRHNA; CDR2 reads SNTAGT. This chain's CDR3 is CASSEEGGNQPQHF. In nucleotides, the CDR3 is TGTGCCAGCAGTGAAGAGGGCGGAAATCAGCCCCAGCATTTT.

This clone has just one count. The rearrangement joins TRBV28 to TRBJ1-5, with a possible D match to TRBD1 (6 bases). Germline V gene lookup returns CDR1 MDHEN and CDR2 SYDVKM. V was trimmed by 6 bases and J by 1 base, leaving 16 bases between them. The CDR3 is 16 residues long. The CDR3 nucleotides read TGTGCCAGCAGATTCACAGGGACGGTCAGCAATCAGCCCCAGCATTTT. Its protein product is CASRFTGTVSNQPQHF.

The rearrangement uses TRBV5-4 and TRBJ2-5; tentatively, D is TRBD1 (6 bases). Germline V gene sequence: CDR1 SGHNT, CDR2 YYREEE (reference sequence). The CDR3 loop spans 14 amino acids. V was shortened by 0 bases and J by 5 bases, with 11 bases between the two germline ends. The CDR3, as DNA: TGTGCCAGCAGCTTGGGCAGGGGAGAGGAGACCCAGTACTTC. Its protein product is CASSLGRGEETQYF.

V gene TRBV7-2 combines with J gene TRBJ1-3; D remains unclear. This CDR3 comprises 12 residues. The germline V gene encodes CDR1 SGHTA and CDR2 FQGNSA. Trimming removed 5 bases from V and 3 bases from J, with 5 bases in between. CDR3 DNA sequence: TGTGCCAGCAGCACCTATGGAAACACCATATATTTT. It specifies CASSTYGNTIYF.

The rearrangement joins TRBV4-1 to TRBJ1-1; maybe TRBD1 (6 bases). Trimming stripped 3 bases from V and 11 bases from J, with 16 bases between. Per germline, CDR1 MGHRA and CDR2 YSYEKL. The CDR3 is 13 amino acids. In DNA form, the CDR3 reads TGCGCCAGCAGCCACCTCGGGGCGGGGGCGGCTTTCTTT. Amino acids: CASSHLGAGAAFF.

This clone was seen just once. The V and J genes are TRBV7-6 and TRBJ1-3, with 9 bases lining up with TRBD1. Germline V gene data show CDR1 as SGHVS and CDR2 as FNYEAQ. Trimming took 4 bases from V and 8 from J; bases not matched to a gene: 12. The CDR3 is made up of 16 amino acids. CDR3 coding DNA: TGTGCCAGCAGCTCTCCCGGGACAGGGAAAGGATACACCATATATTTT. Its protein is CASSSPGTGKGYTIYF.

The chain is built from TRBV4-3 and TRBJ2-3; TRBD2 matches 13 bases. CDR3 length: 19 amino acids. V shed 0 bases and J 3 bases; nucleotides not matched to a gene: 9. CDR1 is LGHNA and CDR2 is YSLEER in the germline V gene. The CDR3 is CASSQDPSGLAGRTDTQYF. CDR3 bases: TGCGCCAGCAGCCAAGATCCCTCGGGACTAGCGGGGAGAACAGATACGCAGTATTTT.

This clone appeared once. The chain uses TRBV27 and TRBJ1-5; 7 bases are a match to TRBD1. Germline values: CDR1 MNHEY, CDR2 SMNVEV (reference sequence). Losses at the gene ends were 5 bases for V and 5 bases for J; bases not matched to a gene: 3. The CDR3 covers 13 residues. CDR3 DNA sequence: TGTGCCAGCAGTGCCAGGGGGGATCAGCCCCAGCATTTT. Protein sequence: CASSARGDQPQHF.